The 9 T cell receptor beta chains presented below share a single source sample, sequenced in a study of cytomegalovirus exposure and HLA in healthy donors. The PCR used 60 Vbeta and 13 Jbeta primers. Libraries were prepared by immunoSEQ multiplex PCR; TCRdb keeps only in-frame clonotypes and omits some of them. This table holds 100,000 to 150,000 clones, approximately 80% found once. Material: PBMCs. The source of these receptors is a girl aged 2 to 10 in good health and CMV-seronegative.

This clone was detected once. The chain recombines TRBV5-8 with TRBJ2-7; 10 nucleotides match TRBD1. CDR1 and CDR2 from the germline V gene are SGHTS and YDEGEE. After removal of 5 bases from V and 2 bases from J, the junction contained 13 bases not matched to a gene. The CDR3 has 17 amino acids. As DNA, the CDR3 is TGTGCCAGCAGTCGGACCCTTGACAGGGGGCGTCCCTACGAGCAGTACTTC. It codes for CASSRTLDRGRPYEQYF.

This rearrangement joins TRBV5-4 to TRBJ2-1; D is possibly TRBD2 (6 bases). The germline gives CDR1 SGHNT, CDR2 YYREEE (reference sequence). V was clipped by 2 bases and J by 0 bases, with 12 bases between them. The CDR3 length is 16 residues. The CDR3: CASSLGSGVSYNEQFF. For the CDR3, the DNA is TGTGCCAGCAGCTTAGGTTCGGGAGTCTCCTACAATGAGCAGTTCTTC. The full variable domain, its missing parts supplied by reference TRBV5-4 and TRBJ2-1, is ETGVTQSPTHLIKTRGQQVTLRCSSQSGHNTVSWYQQALGQGPQFIFQYYREEENGRGNFPPRFSGLQFPNYSSELNVNALELDDSALYLCASSLGSGVSYNEQFFGPGTRLTVL.

The chain couples TRBV5-5 to TRBJ2-7; the D gene is possibly TRBD1 (6 bases). Per germline, CDR1 SGHKS and CDR2 YYEKEE (reference sequence). The CDR3 has 16 residues. The ends were cut back, 4 bases at V and 0 bases at J, with 17 bases in the middle. The CDR3 sequence is CASSGPGQRVSYEQYF. CDR3 coding DNA: TGTGCCAGCAGCGGACCGGGACAACGTGTCTCCTACGAGCAGTACTTC.

The V call is TRBV28, the J call TRBJ2-1, with D possibly being TRBD2 (6 bases). This CDR3 contains 18 residues. The germline CDR1 and CDR2 sequences are MDHEN and SYDVKM. V shed 6 bases and J shed 0 bases, with 21 bases lying between them. CDR3: CASSPSFGSGPSYNEQFF. In nucleotides, the CDR3 is TGTGCCAGCAGCCCTTCATTTGGTAGCGGACCCTCCTACAATGAGCAGTTCTTC.

The rearrangement joins TRBV18 to TRBJ1-1, with 10 positions matching TRBD1. CDR3 length: 16 amino acids. The trim removed 3 bases at V and 7 bases at J, leaving 11 bases unmatched. Germline V gene data show CDR1 as KGHSH and CDR2 as LQKENI. CDR3: CASSPSRQGARIEAFF. In nucleotides, the CDR3 is TGTGCCAGCTCACCTTCACGACAGGGGGCACGGATTGAAGCTTTCTTT.

The chain couples TRBV5-6 to TRBJ2-3; TRBD2 is a possible D gene (5 bases). Trimming cost V 4 bases and J 5 bases, with 8 bases left between them. The germline V gene has CDR1 SGHDT and CDR2 YYEEEE. This CDR3 comprises 12 residues. This chain's CDR3 is CASSLRGDTQYF. CDR3 sequence (DNA): TGTGCCAGCAGCCTACGGGGAGATACGCAGTATTTT.

The V gene is TRBV27, the J gene TRBJ2-1; perhaps TRBD2 as D (7 bases). CDR1 is MNHEY, CDR2 SMNVEV, per germline (reference sequence). The CDR3 runs to 15 residues. Trimming stripped 7 bases from V and 4 bases from J, with 17 bases between. The CDR3 DNA reads as TGTGCCAGCACGTATATGGGGGGGGCTTACAATGAGCAGTTCTTC. As protein: CASTYMGGAYNEQFF.

The chain is built from TRBV6-4 and TRBJ1-6, with a possible D match to TRBD1 (5 bases). The CDR3 runs 15 residues. Germline loops: CDR1 MRHNA, CDR2 SNTAGT. V lost 9 bases and J lost 7, with 19 bases in between. This CDR3 reads CARKGKPGRNSPLHF. DNA of the CDR3: TGTGCCAGAAAGGGGAAACCAGGGAGGAATTCACCCCTCCACTTT.

The chain combines TRBV21-1 with TRBJ1-4. TRBV21-1 is reported as a pseudogene. This CDR3 comprises 13 residues. CDR3 nucleotide sequence: TGTGCCAGCACCAATGGTGAGAATGAAAAACTGTTTTTT. It translates to CASTNGENEKLFF.